This T cell receptor beta chain stems from a study of blood T cell repertoires in COVID-19. Here immunoSEQ multiplex PCR was the method, and the copy in TCRdb shows in-frame clones only, minus some. The sample yields roughly 260,000 clones, over 80% seen once. This CDR3 has 15 residues. Germline V CDR1 and CDR2: LGHDT, YNNKEL (reference sequence). Trimming at V came to 1 base and at J to 4 bases, leaving 5 bases not matched to a gene. Cohorts were based on clinical histories the participants reported. The clonotype was recovered from a woman younger than 30 who had recovered from COVID-19. The sample taken for sequencing was PBMCs or T cells enriched from blood (not recorded which). The chain employs TRBV3-1 (or the pseudogene TRBV3-2) and TRBJ2-5; 8 bases match TRBD2. DNA of the CDR3: TGTGCCAGCAGCCAAGCGCGGAGCGGGAGAGAGACCCAGTACTTC. It translates to CASSQARSGRETQYF.